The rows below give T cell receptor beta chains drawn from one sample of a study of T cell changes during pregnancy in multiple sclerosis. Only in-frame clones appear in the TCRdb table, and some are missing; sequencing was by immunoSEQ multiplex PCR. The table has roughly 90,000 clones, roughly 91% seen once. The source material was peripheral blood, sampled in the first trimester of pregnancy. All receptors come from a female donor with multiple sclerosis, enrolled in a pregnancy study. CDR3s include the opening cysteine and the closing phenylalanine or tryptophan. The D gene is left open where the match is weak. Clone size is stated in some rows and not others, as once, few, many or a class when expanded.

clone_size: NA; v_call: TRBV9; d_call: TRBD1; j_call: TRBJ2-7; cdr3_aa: CASSEGTATKQYF; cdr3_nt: TGTGCCAGCAGCGAGGGGACAGCTACGAAGCAGTACTTC
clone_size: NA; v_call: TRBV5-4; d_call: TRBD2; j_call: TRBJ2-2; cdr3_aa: CASSLWGGTGELFF; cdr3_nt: TGTGCCAGCAGCCTCTGGGGGGGAACCGGGGAGCTGTTTTTT
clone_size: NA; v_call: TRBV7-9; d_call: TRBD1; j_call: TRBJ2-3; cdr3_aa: CASSHRDRSTDTQYF; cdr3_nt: TGTGCCAGCAGCCACCGGGACAGAAGTACAGATACGCAGTATTTT
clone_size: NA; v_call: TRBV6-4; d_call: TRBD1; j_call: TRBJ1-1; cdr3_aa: CASSDSGTGRSYEAFF; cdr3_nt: TGTGCCAGCAGTGACTCGGGGACAGGGCGGTCTTATGAAGCTTTCTTT
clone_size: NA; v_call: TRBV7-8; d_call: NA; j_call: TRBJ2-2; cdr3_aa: CASSFRRGTGELFF; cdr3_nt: TGTGCCAGCAGCTTCAGACGGGGGACCGGGGAGCTGTTTTTT
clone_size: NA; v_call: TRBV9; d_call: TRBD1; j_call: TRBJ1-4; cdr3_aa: CASSTGQNEKLFF; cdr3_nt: TGTGCCAGCAGCACGGGACAGAATGAAAAACTGTTTTTT
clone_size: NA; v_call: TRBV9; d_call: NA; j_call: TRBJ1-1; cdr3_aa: CASSVGSGTEAFF; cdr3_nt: TGTGCCAGCAGCGTAGGGTCGGGGACTGAAGCTTTCTTT
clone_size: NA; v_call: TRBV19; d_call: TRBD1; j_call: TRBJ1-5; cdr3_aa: CASSTGTASNQPQHF; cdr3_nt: TGTGCCAGTAGTACCGGGACAGCTAGCAATCAGCCCCAGCATTTT
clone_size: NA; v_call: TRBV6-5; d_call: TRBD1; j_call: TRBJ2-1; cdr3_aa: CASIGRDRGNNEQFF; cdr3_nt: TGTGCCAGCATAGGGCGGGACAGGGGAAACAATGAGCAGTTCTTC
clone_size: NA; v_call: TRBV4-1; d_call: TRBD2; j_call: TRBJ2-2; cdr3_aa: CASSQGDPGGGGYTGELFF; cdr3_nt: TGCGCCAGCAGCCAAGGGGACCCCGGCGGCGGGGGTTACACCGGGGAGCTGTTTTTT
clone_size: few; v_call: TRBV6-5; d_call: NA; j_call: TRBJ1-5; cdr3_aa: CASSYSTGSQPQHF; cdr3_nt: TGTGCCAGCAGTTACTCAACGGGGTCCCAGCCCCAGCATTTT
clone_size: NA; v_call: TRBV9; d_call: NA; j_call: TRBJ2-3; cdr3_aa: CASSVVAGVGDTQYF; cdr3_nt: TGTGCCAGCAGCGTAGTGGCAGGGGTTGGTGATACGCAGTATTTT
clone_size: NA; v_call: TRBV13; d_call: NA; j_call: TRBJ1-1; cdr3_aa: CASSFWDTQAFF; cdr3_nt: TGTGCCAGCAGCTTTTGGGACACTCAAGCTTTCTTT
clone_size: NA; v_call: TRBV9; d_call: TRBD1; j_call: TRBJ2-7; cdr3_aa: CASNRGTGDYEQYF; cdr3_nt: TGTGCCAGCAATAGGGGGACAGGGGATTACGAGCAGTACTTC
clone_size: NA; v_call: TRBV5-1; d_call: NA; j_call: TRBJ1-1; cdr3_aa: CASSLERIPNTEAFF; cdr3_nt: TGCGCCAGCAGCTTGGAGCGGATCCCCAACACTGAAGCTTTCTTT
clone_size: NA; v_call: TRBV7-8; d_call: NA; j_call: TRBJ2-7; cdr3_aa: CASSPTRVLSYEQYF; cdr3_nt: TGTGCCAGCAGCCCGACCAGGGTCCTCTCCTACGAGCAGTACTTC
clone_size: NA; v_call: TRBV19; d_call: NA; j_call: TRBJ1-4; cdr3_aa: CASSSVGVNEKLFF; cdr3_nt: TGTGCCAGTAGCTCAGTGGGAGTTAATGAAAAACTGTTTTTT
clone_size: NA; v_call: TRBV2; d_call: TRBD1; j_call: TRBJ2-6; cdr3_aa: CASSKGQGRTGANVLTF; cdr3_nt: TGTGCCAGCAGTAAGGGACAGGGTAGAACCGGGGCCAACGTCCTGACTTTC
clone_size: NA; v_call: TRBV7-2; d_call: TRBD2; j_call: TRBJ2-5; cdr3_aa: CASSLYLAGVETQYF; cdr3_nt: TGTGCCAGCAGCTTATACTTAGCGGGGGTGGAGACCCAGTACTTC
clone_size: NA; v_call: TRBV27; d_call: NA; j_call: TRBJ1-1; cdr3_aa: CASSLDPGITEAFF; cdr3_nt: TGTGCCAGCAGTTTAGACCCGGGAATCACTGAAGCTTTCTTT
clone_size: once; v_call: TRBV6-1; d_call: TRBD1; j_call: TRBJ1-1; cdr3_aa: CASSFPSTGGPEAFF; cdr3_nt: TGTGCCAGCAGTTTCCCTTCAACAGGGGGCCCTGAAGCTTTCTTT
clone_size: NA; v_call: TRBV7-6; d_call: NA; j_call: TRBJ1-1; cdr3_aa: CASSAMTEPSTEAFF; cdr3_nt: TGTGCCAGCAGCGCAATGACAGAGCCGAGCACTGAAGCTTTCTTT
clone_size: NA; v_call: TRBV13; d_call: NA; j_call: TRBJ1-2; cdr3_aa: CASSLRSVANYGYTF; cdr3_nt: TGTGCCAGCAGCTTACGGTCCGTAGCTAACTATGGCTACACCTTC
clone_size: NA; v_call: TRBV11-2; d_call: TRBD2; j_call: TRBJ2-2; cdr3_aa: CASSLDSSGGRAGELFF; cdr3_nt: TGTGCCAGCAGCTTAGACAGTAGCGGGGGTAGGGCCGGGGAGCTGTTTTTT
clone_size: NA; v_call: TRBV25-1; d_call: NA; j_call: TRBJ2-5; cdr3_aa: CASSDLSVGATQETQYF; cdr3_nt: TGTGCCAGCAGTGACCTCTCGGTTGGGGCCACCCAAGAGACCCAGTACTTC
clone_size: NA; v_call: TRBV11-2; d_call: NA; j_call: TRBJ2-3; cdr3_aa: CASSLEPSSVGTDTQYF; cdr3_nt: TGTGCCAGCAGCTTAGAACCCTCTAGCGTGGGCACAGATACGCAGTATTTT
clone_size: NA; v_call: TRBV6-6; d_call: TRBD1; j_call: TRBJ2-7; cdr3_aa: CAALRDRSSYEQYF; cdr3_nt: TGTGCCGCCCTCCGGGACAGGTCCTCCTACGAGCAGTACTTC
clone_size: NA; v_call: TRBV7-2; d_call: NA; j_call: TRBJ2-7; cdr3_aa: CASSLGAGLNYEQYF; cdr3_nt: TGTGCCAGCAGCTTAGGGGCAGGGCTAAACTACGAGCAGTACTTC
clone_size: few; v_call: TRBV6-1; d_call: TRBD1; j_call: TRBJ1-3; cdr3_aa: CASSRTGPGNTIYF; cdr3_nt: TGTGCCAGCAGCCGGACAGGGCCCGGAAACACCATATATTTT
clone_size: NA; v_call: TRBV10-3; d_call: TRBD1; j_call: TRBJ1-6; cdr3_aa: CAISEDRGPNSPLHF; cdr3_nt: TGTGCCATCAGTGAGGACAGGGGGCCTAATTCACCCCTCCACTTT
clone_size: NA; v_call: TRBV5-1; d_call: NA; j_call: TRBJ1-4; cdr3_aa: CASSRGGLEVFEKLFF; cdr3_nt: TGCGCCAGCTCCAGAGGAGGTCTTGAGGTATTTGAAAAACTGTTTTTT
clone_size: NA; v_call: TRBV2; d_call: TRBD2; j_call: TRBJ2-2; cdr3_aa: CASRQLAGGSAGELFF; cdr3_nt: TGTGCCAGCAGGCAACTAGCGGGGGGGTCGGCCGGGGAGCTGTTTTTT
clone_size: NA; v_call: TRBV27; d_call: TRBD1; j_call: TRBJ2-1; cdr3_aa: CASSFGQGRGGEQFF; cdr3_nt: TGTGCCAGCAGTTTCGGACAGGGCAGGGGTGGTGAGCAGTTCTTC
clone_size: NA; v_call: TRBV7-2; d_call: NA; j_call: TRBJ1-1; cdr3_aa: CASSPRARVAEAFF; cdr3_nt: TGTGCCAGCAGCCCTCGCGCCAGGGTGGCTGAAGCTTTCTTT
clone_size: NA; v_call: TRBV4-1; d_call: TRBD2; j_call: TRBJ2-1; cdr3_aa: CASSQGWALAGRYEQFF; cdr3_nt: TGCGCCAGCAGCCAGGGTTGGGCATTAGCGGGGAGGTATGAGCAGTTCTTC
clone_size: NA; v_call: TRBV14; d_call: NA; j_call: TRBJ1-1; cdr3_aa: CASRDSGWAFF; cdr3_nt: TGTGCCAGCAGGGATTCAGGGTGGGCTTTCTTT
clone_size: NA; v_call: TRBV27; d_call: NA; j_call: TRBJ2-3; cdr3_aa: CASSLYRGGYTDTQYF; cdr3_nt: TGTGCCAGCAGTTTATACCGCGGAGGATACACAGATACGCAGTATTTT
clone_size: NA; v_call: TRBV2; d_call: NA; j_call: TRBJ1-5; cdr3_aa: CASSAGDGGPQHF; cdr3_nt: TGTGCCAGCAGTGCGGGGGACGGCGGGCCCCAGCATTTT
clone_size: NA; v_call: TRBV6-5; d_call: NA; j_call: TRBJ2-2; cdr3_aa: CASSHPPGTGELFF; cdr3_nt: TGTGCCAGCAGTCATCCCCCAGGGACCGGGGAGCTGTTTTTT
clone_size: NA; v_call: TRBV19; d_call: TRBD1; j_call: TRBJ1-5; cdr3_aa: CASSIRGRTSNQPQHF; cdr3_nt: TGTGCCAGTAGTATAAGGGGGCGGACGAGCAATCAGCCCCAGCATTTT
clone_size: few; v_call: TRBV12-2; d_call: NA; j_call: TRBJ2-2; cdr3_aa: CASRYGGPKPGELFF; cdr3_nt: TGTGCAAGTCGCTACGGGGGGCCAAAGCCCGGGGAGCTGTTTTTT
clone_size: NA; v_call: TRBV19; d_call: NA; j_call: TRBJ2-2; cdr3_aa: CASSIGGGLFTGELFF; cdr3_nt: TGTGCCAGTAGTATCGGTGGCGGACTTTTCACCGGGGAGCTGTTTTTT
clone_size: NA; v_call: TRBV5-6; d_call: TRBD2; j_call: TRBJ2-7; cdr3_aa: CASSLQGAGGRYEQYF; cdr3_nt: TGTGCCAGCAGCCTCCAAGGTGCGGGGGGGCGCTACGAGCAGTACTTC
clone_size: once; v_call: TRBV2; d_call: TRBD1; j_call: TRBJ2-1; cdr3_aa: CASSDRDRGSNEQFF; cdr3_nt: TGTGCCAGCAGTGATAGGGACAGGGGGAGCAATGAGCAGTTCTTC
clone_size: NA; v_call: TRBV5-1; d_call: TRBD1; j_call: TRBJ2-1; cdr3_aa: CASRPNAGQAGEQFF; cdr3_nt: TGCGCCAGCAGACCAAACGCCGGACAGGCGGGTGAGCAGTTCTTC
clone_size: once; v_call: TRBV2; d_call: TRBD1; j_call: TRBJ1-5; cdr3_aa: CASRADRGYQPQHF; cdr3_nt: TGTGCCAGCAGAGCTGACAGGGGATATCAGCCCCAGCATTTT
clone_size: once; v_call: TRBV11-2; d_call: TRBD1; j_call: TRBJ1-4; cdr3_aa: CASSQDRSAEEKLFF; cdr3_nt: TGTGCCAGCAGCCAGGACAGGTCGGCCGAGGAAAAACTGTTTTTT
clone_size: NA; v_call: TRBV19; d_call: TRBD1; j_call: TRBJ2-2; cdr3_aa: CASSGVRTGLSNTGELFF; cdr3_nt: TGTGCCAGTAGTGGGGTCCGGACAGGGCTATCGAACACCGGGGAGCTGTTTTTT
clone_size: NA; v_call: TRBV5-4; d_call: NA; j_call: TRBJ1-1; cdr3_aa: CASSLGGEDTEAFF; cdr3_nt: TGTGCCAGCAGCTTGGGGGGCGAGGACACTGAAGCTTTCTTT
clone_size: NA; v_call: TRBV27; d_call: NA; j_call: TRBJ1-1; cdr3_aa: CASSLTPQGNTEAFF; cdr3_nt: TGTGCCAGCAGTTTAACCCCCCAGGGTAACACTGAAGCTTTCTTT
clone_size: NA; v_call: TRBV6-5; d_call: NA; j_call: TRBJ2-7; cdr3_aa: CASTQLTGFFEQYF; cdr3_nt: TGTGCCAGCACCCAACTTACAGGGTTTTTCGAGCAGTACTTC
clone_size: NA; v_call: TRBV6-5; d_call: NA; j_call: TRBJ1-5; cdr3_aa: CASSLDMSGNQPQHF; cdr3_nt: TGTGCCAGCAGTTTAGACATGTCGGGCAATCAGCCCCAGCATTTT
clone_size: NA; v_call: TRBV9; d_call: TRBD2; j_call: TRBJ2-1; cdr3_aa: CASSVDGGAHNEQFF; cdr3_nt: TGTGCCAGCAGCGTAGACGGGGGGGCCCACAATGAGCAGTTCTTC